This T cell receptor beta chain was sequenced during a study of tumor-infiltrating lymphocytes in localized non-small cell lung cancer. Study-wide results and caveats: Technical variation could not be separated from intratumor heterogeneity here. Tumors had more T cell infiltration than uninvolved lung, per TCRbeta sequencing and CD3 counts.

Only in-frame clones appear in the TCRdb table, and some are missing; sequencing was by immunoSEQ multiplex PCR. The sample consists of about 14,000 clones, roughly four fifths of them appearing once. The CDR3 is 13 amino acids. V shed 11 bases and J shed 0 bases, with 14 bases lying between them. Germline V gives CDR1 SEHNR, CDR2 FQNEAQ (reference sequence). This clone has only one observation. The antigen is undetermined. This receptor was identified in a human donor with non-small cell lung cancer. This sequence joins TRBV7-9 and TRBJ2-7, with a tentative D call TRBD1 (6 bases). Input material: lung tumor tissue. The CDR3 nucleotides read TGTGCCCTAAAGGGGGACCACTCCTACGAGCAGTACTTC. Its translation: CALKGDHSYEQYF.